The 24 T cell receptor beta chains below come from one sample, sequenced in a study of shared clonotypes between healthy human individuals (dated by TCRdb to 2018 to 2021). Libraries were made using the immunoSEQ multiplex PCR assay. TCRdb holds this immuneACCESS table with in-frame rearrangements only. Some clones are missing; in checked studies, unresolved V genes explain under half, and the rest has no known cause. The sample contains hundreds of thousands of clones, around 86% of them found a single time. The ten largest clones add up to under 20% of the sample. The sample consisted of memory CD8+ T cells sorted from blood. In light of the paper, this sample's cell subset or site label describes: CD45RO+ cells pooled with CCR7-negative TemRA cells. The source is a man aged 18 to 29 in good health.

The chain is built from TRBV6-6 and TRBJ2-1; 14 nucleotides agree with TRBD2. Germline CDR1 reads MNHNY; CDR2 reads SVGAGI (reference sequence). This CDR3 is 16 amino acids long. The V segment lost 5 bases and the J segment 7 bases; nucleotides outside the gene matches: 7. CDR3 sequence (DNA): TGTGCCAGCAGTCGAACGGGACTAGCGGGAGTGAATGAGCAGTTCTTC. Its translation is CASSRTGLAGVNEQFF.

In this sample, this clone turned up many times. The V and J genes are TRBV4-2 and TRBJ1-4; no clear D gene. In germline, CDR1 is LGHNA, CDR2 YNFKEQ. V lost 4 bases and J 7 bases, leaving 7 bases between the germline ends. The CDR3 is 12 residues long. The CDR3: CASSLLSEKLFF. DNA of the CDR3: TGTGCCAGCAGCCTGCTCAGTGAAAAACTGTTTTTT.

This clone showed up just once. The V call is TRBV2, the J call TRBJ1-2; 7 bases agree with TRBD1. Germline loops: CDR1 SNHLY, CDR2 FYNNEI. V gave up 3 bases and J gave up 1 base; unmatched junction bases: 8. The CDR3 covers 16 residues. For the CDR3, the DNA is TGTGCCAGCAGTGATCGGGCGACAGGGATTAACTATGGCTACACCTTC. Residues: CASSDRATGINYGYTF.

The gene calls are TRBV6-5 and TRBJ1-6; a weak D match, TRBD1 (5 bases). There are 12 residues in the CDR3. V was trimmed by 8 bases and J by 6 bases, leaving 8 bases between them. Germline CDR1 is MNHEY and CDR2 is SVGAGI. The CDR3 DNA reads as TGTGCCAGCCGGCAGGGTAATTCACCCCTCCACTTT. Its translation: CASRQGNSPLHF.

V and J are TRBV6-5 and TRBJ2-7, with 11 bases fitting TRBD1. After removal of 4 bases from V and 2 bases from J, the junction contained 7 bases not matched to a gene. Germline values: CDR1 MNHEY, CDR2 SVGAGI. The CDR3 consists of 16 residues. CDR3 DNA: TGTGCCAGCAGTTCTCGTCCGGGACAGGGGGCCTACGAGCAGTACTTC. Residues: CASSSRPGQGAYEQYF.

The gene calls are TRBV4-3 and TRBJ2-7; D is tentatively TRBD1 or TRBD2 (5 bases each). The length of the CDR3 is 17 residues. Between the trimmed V and J ends, which lost 1 base and 3 bases, there was a span of 19 bases. CDR1 is LGHNA, CDR2 YSLEER, per germline. CDR3 sequence: CASSQAPSGWGSYEQYF. CDR3 sequence (DNA): TGCGCCAGCAGCCAAGCCCCCAGTGGGTGGGGGAGCTACGAGCAGTACTTC.

This chain connects TRBV28 to TRBJ2-4, with TRBD2 matching 9 bases. Trimming cost V 6 bases and J 5 bases; bases outside gene matches: 17. In germline, CDR1 is MDHEN, CDR2 SYDVKM. This CDR3 contains 18 residues. CDR3 residues: CASSYSNPVAGVENIQYF. CDR3 coding DNA: TGTGCCAGCAGCTACTCAAACCCCGTAGCGGGAGTGGAAAACATTCAGTACTTC.

The chain links TRBV27 to TRBJ2-7; perhaps D is TRBD1 or TRBD2 (6 bases each). The germline V gene has CDR1 MNHEY and CDR2 SMNVEV (reference sequence). The CDR3 runs 14 residues. V gave up 6 bases and J gave up 7 bases, with 19 bases separating them. CDR3 residues: CASSLPGALREQYF. The CDR3 coding sequence is TGTGCCAGCAGCCTGCCGGGGGCTCTCAGGGAGCAGTACTTC.

This clone showed up just a few times. This chain joins TRBV4-1 and TRBJ2-7; D uncertain. The CDR3 length is 14 residues. Germline V gives CDR1 MGHRA, CDR2 YSYEKL. Between the trimmed V and J ends, which lost 0 bases and 2 bases, there was a span of 8 bases. CDR3 protein: CASSQDKLTYEQYF. DNA of the CDR3: TGCGCCAGCAGCCAAGATAAGCTTACCTACGAGCAGTACTTC.

The chain combines TRBV29-1 with TRBJ2-7; D perhaps matches TRBD2 (6 bases). CDR3 length: 15 residues. The germline V gene encodes CDR1 SQVTM and CDR2 ANQGSEA. Trimming stripped 2 bases from V and 0 bases from J, with 14 bases between. The DNA of the CDR3 is TGCAGCGTTGAAAGCCCAGCGGGTAGCTCCTACGAGCAGTACTTC. Its translation: CSVESPAGSSYEQYF.

The rearrangement uses TRBV27 and TRBJ2-7, with 10 bases matching TRBD1. Germline-derived CDR1 and CDR2 are MNHEY and SMNVEV (reference sequence). The CDR3 length is 15 residues. V lost 1 base and J lost 4; bases outside the gene matches: 4. The CDR3 nucleotides are TGTGCCAGCAGTTTATTTGGACAGGGGGGATACGAGCAGTACTTC. Translated: CASSLFGQGGYEQYF.

Comments on this clone: At one boundary the junction diverges from the germline segment, which might be a read error. V usage is TRBV27 and J usage is TRBJ2-3; TRBD2 matches 10 bases. The length of the CDR3 is 15 residues. Germline CDR1 is MNHEY and CDR2 is SMNVEV (reference sequence). The CDR3 DNA follows: TGTGCCACCAGTTGGAGGGGACTAGCGACAGATACGCAGTATTTT. Protein product: CATSWRGLATDTQYF.

This chain connects TRBV27 to TRBJ2-7; maybe TRBD2 (6 bases). Germline CDR1 is MNHEY and CDR2 is SMNVEV (reference sequence). The CDR3 extends over 14 amino acids. Trimming cost V 5 bases and J 2 bases, with 13 bases left between them. CDR3 DNA sequence: TGTGCCAGCAGTCCACTCGGCGGGACCTACGAGCAGTACTTC. This gives the protein CASSPLGGTYEQYF.

The chain has TRBV7-9 and TRBJ2-7; D uncertain. Trimming removed 0 bases at V and 6 bases at J, with 12 bases between. From germline, CDR1 is SEHNR and CDR2 FQNEAQ (reference sequence). CDR3 length: 14 amino acids. CDR3 DNA: TGTGCCAGCAGCTTAGCGGACCCATCTCTCGAGCAGTACTTC. Its translation: CASSLADPSLEQYF.

The chain carries TRBV10-3 and TRBJ2-5; unclear D gene. The germline V gene encodes CDR1 ENHRY and CDR2 SYGVKD. This CDR3 has 14 amino acids. Trimming cost V 4 bases and J 2 bases, with 11 bases left between them. The CDR3 DNA is TGTGCCATCAGTGGAGGTATGCCGCAAGAGACCCAGTACTTC. This sequence encodes CAISGGMPQETQYF.

This clone was counted between two and nine times. The V and J genes are TRBV14 and TRBJ2-7; maybe TRBD2 (5 bases). V dropped 2 bases and J dropped 3 bases, with 8 bases sitting between them. The CDR3 sequence is 13 residues long. CDR1 and CDR2 (germline): SGHDN, FVKESK. CDR3 DNA: TGTGCCAGCAGCCAACGGGGTTACTACGAGCAGTACTTC. Translating it yields CASSQRGYYEQYF.

V and J are TRBV11-2 and TRBJ1-1; TRBD1 is a possible D gene (6 bases). Per germline, CDR1 SGHAT and CDR2 FQNNGV. CDR3 length: 13 residues. V lost 11 bases and J 0 bases, leaving 13 bases between the germline ends. CDR3 DNA: TGTGCCTCTAGGGGGTTACTGAACACTGAAGCTTTCTTT. Amino acids: CASRGLLNTEAFF. The complete variable domain, with remaining parts taken from reference TRBV11-2 and TRBJ1-1, reads EAGVAQSPRYKIIEKRQSVAFWCNPISGHATLYWYQQILGQGPKLLIQFQNNGVVDDSQLPKDRFSAERLKGVDSTLKIQPAKLEDSAVYLCASRGLLNTEAFFGQGTRLTVV.

The chain joins TRBV9 to TRBJ2-1; 11 nucleotides match TRBD2. Germline V gene data show CDR1 as SGDLS and CDR2 as YYNGEE. The CDR3 sequence is 17 residues long. Losses at the gene ends were 3 bases for V and 2 bases for J; bases not matched to a gene: 7. CDR3 nucleotides: TGTGCCAGCAGCGCCTGGGGACTAGCGGCCCCCTACAATGAGCAGTTCTTC. The encoded protein is CASSAWGLAAPYNEQFF.

V usage is TRBV6-1 and J usage is TRBJ1-6; TRBD1 matches at 8 bases. Per the germline V gene, CDR1 is MNHNS and CDR2 is SASEGT. The CDR3 is 16 residues long. With V trimmed by 3 bases and J by 8 bases, 9 bases remained unmatched. The CDR3 DNA is TGTGCCAGCAGTGACCGGACAGGGCGCCGTTATTCACCCCTCCACTTT. This encodes CASSDRTGRRYSPLHF.

This chain joins TRBV6-6 and TRBJ1-1; no definite D call. The CDR3 has 13 amino acids. Germline V CDR1 and CDR2: MNHNY, SVGAGI (reference sequence). V shed 7 bases and J shed 0 bases, with 9 bases lying between them. CDR3 region: CASMGKMNTEAFF. DNA for the CDR3: TGTGCCAGCATGGGGAAAATGAACACTGAAGCTTTCTTT.

The rearrangement links TRBV7-8 to TRBJ2-7; TRBD2 agrees at 7 bases. The length of the CDR3 is 14 residues. Germline V lookup: CDR1 SGHVS, CDR2 FQNEAQ. V dropped 1 base and J dropped 6; count of bases not matched to a gene: 6. CDR3 residues: CASSLGGLGGEQYF. The CDR3 region has the DNA TGTGCCAGCAGCTTAGGCGGACTAGGAGGCGAGCAGTACTTC.

Notes on this clone: At one end the junction does not follow the germline gene, possibly because of a read error. This chain links TRBV7-7 with TRBJ2-3; D not resolved. This CDR3 region has 14 residues. Germline V lookup: CDR1 SSHAT, CDR2 FNYEAQ (reference sequence). The CDR3 nucleotides are TGTGCTAGCAGCGCAGGAGTGGGCACAGATACGCAGTATTTT. Encoded protein: CASSAGVGTDTQYF.

The genes are TRBV7-9 and TRBJ1-2; no clear D gene. The V gene lost 5 bases and the J gene lost 7 bases, with 17 bases spanning the gap. The germline V gene has CDR1 SEHNR and CDR2 FQNEAQ (reference sequence). There are 14 residues in the CDR3. The CDR3 sequence: CASSPTWEGRGYTF. CDR3 in DNA: TGTGCCAGCAGCCCGACCTGGGAAGGGCGTGGCTACACCTTC.

The rearrangement links TRBV28 to TRBJ1-1; tentative D call: TRBD1 (5 bases). The CDR3 consists of 13 residues. V was trimmed by 5 bases and J by 4 bases, leaving 11 bases between them. CDR1 is MDHEN and CDR2 is SYDVKM in the germline V gene. CDR3 sequence reads: CASSIEGPTEAFF. DNA of the CDR3: TGTGCCAGCAGTATAGAGGGGCCCACTGAAGCTTTCTTT.